This TCR beta chain is from a study of cytomegalovirus exposure and HLA in healthy donors. Overall study context: The approximately 120 validation repertoires, a later analysis reported, used the same platform as the roughly 650 repertoires from the first cohort.

The repertoire was sequenced with immunoSEQ multiplex PCR; TCRdb's copy has only in-frame clones and lacks some. The sample lists under 200,000 clones, about 95% occurring once. Germline V gives CDR1 SGDLS, CDR2 YYNGEE. The junction had 8 bases not matched to a gene; V was cut back by 3 bases and J by 5 bases. The CDR3 has 15 amino acids. This receptor was identified in a woman aged 18-35 years in good health and CMV-seronegative. Sequenced: PBMCs. The chain couples TRBV9 to TRBJ2-5, with 9 bases fitting TRBD1. CDR3 amino acids: CASSDFGTGKETQYF. The CDR3 DNA reads TGTGCCAGCAGCGACTTTGGGACAGGGAAGGAGACCCAGTACTTC.